Below, 19 T cell receptor beta chains from the same sample are listed, as sequenced in a study of T cell repertoires in cytomegalovirus infection. TCRdb used MiXCR to reprocess the reads, holding one entry per CDR3 protein. The sample records about 180,000 distinct CDR3 sequences, 17% being singletons. Sample: CD8+ T cells from PBMCs. Source of these receptors: a human donor in good health (CMV status not recorded). Some clones in this sample may be carry-over from other donors' samples.

This clonotype was counted a few times. The CDR3 loop is CASSQDPGTYEQYF. As DNA, the CDR3 is TGCGCCAGCAGCCAAGACCCGGGAACCTACGAGCAGTACTTC. This chain joins TRBV4-3 and TRBJ2-7, with D tentatively TRBD2 (5 bases). The V gene's germline CDR1 is LGHNA and CDR2 YSLEER. This CDR3 contains 14 residues. Deletions cut 0 bases from V and 2 bases from J, with 8 bases between.

The rearrangement joins TRBV29-1 to TRBJ1-4; no reliable D call. V was shortened by 3 bases and J by 4 bases, with 12 bases between the two germline ends. Germline values: CDR1 SQVTM, CDR2 ANQGSEA. There are 14 residues in the CDR3. The CDR3 DNA reads TGCAGCGTTGATACCGGACGGGGTAATGAAAAACTGTTTTTT. Translated, it gives CSVDTGRGNEKLFF.

This clonotype showed up just a few times. V and J are TRBV6-6 and TRBJ2-6; D unresolved. V lost 0 bases and J 0 bases, leaving 9 bases between the germline ends. Germline V lookup: CDR1 MNHNY, CDR2 SVGAGI (reference sequence). The CDR3 has 17 amino acids. The CDR3 spells CASSYSIFISGANVLTF. DNA of the CDR3: TGTGCCAGCAGTTACTCGATTTTCATCTCTGGGGCCAACGTCCTGACTTTC.

The count of this clonotype is one. V usage is TRBV7-2 and J usage is TRBJ1-2, with TRBD1 as a possible D gene (6 bases). Deletions cut 4 bases from V and 2 bases from J, with 11 bases between. The length of the CDR3 is 14 residues. Germline V CDR1 and CDR2: SGHTA, FQGNSA. The CDR3 coding sequence is TGTGCCAGCAGCTCCAGCACAGGGAACTATGGCTACACCTTC. Protein product: CASSSSTGNYGYTF.

This clonotype was counted ten times or more. This sequence joins TRBV7-2 and TRBJ1-2, with TRBD1 matching over 9 bases. V shed 6 bases and J 5 bases; nucleotides not matched to a gene: 13. Germline V gene sequence: CDR1 SGHTA, CDR2 FQGNSA. The CDR3 length is 16 residues. Here the CDR3 DNA reads TGTGCCAGCAGAGGGTTTACAGGGGGCCGGCTTTATGGCTACACCTTC. Translated: CASRGFTGGRLYGYTF.

The chain links TRBV4-2 to TRBJ1-2, with D tentatively TRBD1 (6 bases). Germline lookup yields CDR1 LGHNA and CDR2 YNFKEQ. Between the trimmed V and J ends, which lost 8 bases and 6 bases, there was a span of 22 bases. The CDR3 is made up of 15 amino acids. CDR3 bases: TGTGCCAGCGGATCTGAGGGGGGCATTATCAATGGCTACACCTTC. Its translation: CASGSEGGIINGYTF.

The chain links TRBV24-1 to TRBJ2-3; a possible D gene is TRBD2 (5 bases). Trimming shortened V by 3 bases and J by 2 bases, and 14 bases separated the two germline ends. The CDR3 covers 16 residues. The germline gives CDR1 KGHDR, CDR2 SFDVKD. CDR3 sequence: CATSDIPGYTTDTQYF. CDR3 DNA sequence: TGTGCCACCAGTGATATTCCGGGATATACCACAGATACGCAGTATTTT.

The rearrangement joins TRBV6-5 to TRBJ2-7; a possible D gene is TRBD2 (5 bases). Looked up from germline, CDR1 is MNHEY and CDR2 is SVGAGI. CDR3 length: 15 amino acids. V was trimmed by 0 bases and J by 2 bases, leaving 11 bases between them. CDR3 DNA sequence: TGTGCCAGCAGTTACTCTTCCAGCGGCCCCTACGAGCAGTACTTC. This codes for CASSYSSSGPYEQYF.

This clonotype was counted only a few times. The chain has TRBV7-9 and TRBJ2-3, with 8 bases lining up with TRBD1. Trimming cost V 5 bases and J 1 base; bases outside gene matches: 14. Germline V lookup: CDR1 SEHNR, CDR2 FQNEAQ (reference sequence). This CDR3 contains 18 residues. The CDR3: CASSPWDRTAPGTDTQYF. The CDR3 DNA follows: TGTGCCAGCAGCCCCTGGGACAGGACGGCTCCCGGCACAGATACGCAGTATTTT.

This clonotype was counted at least ten times. The chain links TRBV7-2 to TRBJ2-1; D gene unclear. V was cut by 3 bases and J by 2 bases, with 11 bases left in between. The V gene's germline CDR1 is SGHTA and CDR2 FQGNSA. This CDR3 has 15 residues. In nucleotides, the CDR3 is TGTGCCAGCAGCTTTGACCTCTCGCCCTACAATGAGCAGTTCTTC. This sequence encodes CASSFDLSPYNEQFF. Full variable domain (missing parts from reference TRBV7-2 and TRBJ2-1): GAGVSQSPSNKVTEKGKDVELRCDPISGHTALYWYRQSLGQGLEFLIYFQGNSAPDKSGLPSDRFSAERTGGSVSTLTIQRTQQEDSAVYLCASSFDLSPYNEQFFGPGTRLTVL.

There are a few counts of this clonotype. This chain's CDR3 is CASSQGERQPQHF. CDR3 nucleotides: TGTGCCAGCAGCCAAGGGGAGAGGCAGCCCCAGCATTTT. The chain is built from TRBV5-6 and TRBJ1-5, with D possibly matching TRBD1 (5 bases). The ends were cut back, 4 bases at V and 7 bases at J, with 12 bases in the middle. Germline values: CDR1 SGHDT, CDR2 YYEEEE. The CDR3 contains 13 residues.

This clonotype has just a few counts. The chain joins TRBV6-2 or TRBV6-3 to TRBJ1-5; D is unclear. V lost 7 bases and J 1 base, leaving 14 bases between the germline ends. CDR3 length: 15 residues. The germline gives CDR1 MNHEY, CDR2 SVGEGT. The CDR3 reads CASTHREGSNQPQHF. The CDR3 DNA reads TGTGCCAGCACCCACCGGGAGGGAAGCAATCAGCCCCAGCATTTT.

This clonotype occurred a few times. V and J are TRBV6-2 or TRBV6-3 and TRBJ1-2; 7 bases map to TRBD1. Germline V gives CDR1 MNHEY, CDR2 SVGEGT. V lost 0 bases to trimming and J lost 1 base; unmatched junction nucleotides: 8. The CDR3 is 17 residues long. CDR3 in amino acids: CASSYSPGTEFNYGYTF. As DNA, the CDR3 is TGTGCCAGCAGTTACTCCCCCGGGACAGAATTTAACTATGGCTACACCTTC.

The chain couples TRBV20-1 to TRBJ2-3; 8 bases fit TRBD1. This CDR3 is 17 amino acids long. V gave up 1 base and J gave up 2 bases; unmatched junction bases: 11. Germline V gene sequence: CDR1 DFQATT, CDR2 SNEGSKA (reference sequence). As DNA, the CDR3 is TGCAGTGCTAGAGTGGGGGACAGGCGAATGCCCACAGATACGCAGTATTTT. It specifies CSARVGDRRMPTDTQYF.

This chain's CDR3 is CARTNPGTSDTQYF. CDR3 nucleotide sequence: TGTGCCCGCACCAACCCGGGGACGTCAGATACGCAGTATTTT. The chain uses TRBV6-5 and TRBJ2-3; D is possibly TRBD1 or TRBD2 (5 bases each). The V gene's germline CDR1 is MNHEY and CDR2 SVGAGI. The CDR3 totals 14 residues. Trimming removed 11 bases from V and 4 bases from J, with 19 bases in between.

This clonotype was detected only a few times. Being one base from a much bigger clone, this may be a read error. The chain combines TRBV12-3 or TRBV12-4 with TRBJ2-5; TRBD2 matches 10 bases. J was trimmed by 3 bases and V by 6 bases; bases with no gene match: 4. The CDR3 covers 14 residues. DNA for the CDR3: TGTGCCAGCAGCCCCAGCGGGGGGGAAGAGACCCAGTACTTC. This encodes CASSPSGGEETQYF.

Ten or more counts support this clonotype. The V gene is TRBV7-2, the J gene TRBJ1-4, with TRBD1 matching 12 bases. V was clipped by 3 bases and J by 13 bases; unmatched bases: 6. The CDR3 contains 14 residues. CDR1 SGHTA and CDR2 FQGNSA come from the germline V gene. This CDR3 is CASSFGTGGAPLFF. Here the CDR3 DNA reads TGTGCCAGCAGCTTTGGGACAGGGGGCGCCCCACTGTTTTTT. The variable domain in full, completed from reference TRBV7-2 and TRBJ1-4, reads GAGVSQSPSNKVTEKGKDVELRCDPISGHTALYWYRQSLGQGLEFLIYFQGNSAPDKSGLPSDRFSAERTGGSVSTLTIQRTQQEDSAVYLCASSFGTGGAPLFFGSGTQLSVL.

The J gene is TRBJ2-2, the V gene TRBV5-4, with D unclear. Germline values: CDR1 SGHNT, CDR2 YYREEE (reference sequence). Trimming removed 1 base at V and 2 bases at J, with 6 bases between. The length of the CDR3 is 14 residues. CDR3 in amino acids: CASSLWGNTGELFF. Here the CDR3 DNA reads TGTGCCAGCAGCTTGTGGGGAAACACCGGGGAGCTGTTTTTT. Full variable domain (missing parts from reference TRBV5-4 and TRBJ2-2): ETGVTQSPTHLIKTRGQQVTLRCSSQSGHNTVSWYQQALGQGPQFIFQYYREEENGRGNFPPRFSGLQFPNYSSELNVNALELDDSALYLCASSLWGNTGELFFGEGSRLTVL.

The gene calls are TRBV7-9 and TRBJ2-7; D perhaps matches TRBD1 (5 bases). This CDR3 region has 14 residues. CDR1 is SEHNR, CDR2 FQNEAQ, per germline (reference sequence). Trimming cost V 5 bases and J 2 bases, with 13 bases left between them. This CDR3 is CASSGANPTYEQYF. CDR3 DNA: TGTGCCAGCAGCGGGGCTAATCCTACCTACGAGCAGTACTTC. The whole variable domain, filled in from reference TRBV7-9 and TRBJ2-7, reads DTGVSQNPRHKITKRGQNVTFRCDPISEHNRLYWYRQTLGQGPEFLTYFQNEAQLEKSRLLSDRFSAERPKGSFSTLEIQRTEQGDSAMYLCASSGANPTYEQYFGPGTRLTVT.